This T cell receptor beta chain was identified during a study of cytomegalovirus exposure and HLA in healthy donors. Looking at the study overall: The 120 validation repertoires, a later analysis reported, used the same platform as the roughly 730 repertoires from the first cohort.

TCRdb's table, derived via immunoSEQ multiplex PCR, lists solely in-frame clones and lacks some. The repertoire consists of 150,000 or so clones, with around 89% occurring once and the leading ten covering less than 7%. Trimming stripped 4 bases from V and 5 bases from J, with 19 bases between. This CDR3 region has 16 residues. Germline V gene sequence: CDR1 SGHRS, CDR2 YFSETQ. About this clone: Antigen unknown.

The study's findings and limits: Rarity held for most TCR sequences, but there were some public TCRs that occurred in many donors.

It was the roughly 130-subject validation cohort, separate from the roughly 700-subject first cohort, to which the donors belonged. The clonotype comes from a woman aged 25 to 39 in good health and CMV-seropositive. This chain links TRBV5-1 with TRBJ2-1, with D maybe TRBD2 (5 bases). The material sequenced was PBMCs. In nucleotides, the CDR3 is TGCGCCAGCAGCCTCCCCGGATCCTTCGGGGACAATGAGCAGTTCTTC. Protein sequence: CASSLPGSFGDNEQFF.